These 5 T cell receptor beta chains were sequenced from one sample in a study of T cells expressing NK-cell markers. TCRdb re-called the 5' RACE reads; every CDR3 protein appears as one record, without DNA. The table lists 400,000 or so distinct CDR3 sequences. The sequenced sample consisted of blood T cells: a sorted CD56 or NKG2C T cell subset, CD4+ or CD8+ T cells, or bulk PBMC T cells (not recorded which). The source is a woman aged 45-59 years in good health.

This chain connects TRBV5-6 to TRBJ2-3; without DNA, the TCRdb call of TRBD2 cannot be checked. The germline gives CDR1 SGHDT, CDR2 YYEEEE. The CDR3 covers 16 residues. This CDR3 reads CASSLRRDGGTDTQYF.

This rearrangement joins TRBV4-1 to TRBJ2-7. Germline assignment: CDR1 MGHRA and CDR2 YSYEKL. The CDR3 length is 15 residues. CDR3 amino acids: CASSLEVESSYEQYF.

The chain has TRBV5-1 and TRBJ2-1; the TCRdb D gene call, TRBD2, has no DNA to confirm it. The CDR3 covers 13 residues. Germline V gene sequence: CDR1 SGHRS, CDR2 YFSETQ. CDR3: CASSLTGAVEQFF.

The chain uses TRBV9 and TRBJ2-6; the D call from TCRdb, TRBD1, cannot be confirmed without DNA. The CDR3 is 18 residues long. The germline CDR1 and CDR2 sequences are SGDLS and YYNGEE. CDR3 amino acids: CASSVSGRTFSGANVLTF.

The rearrangement uses TRBV30 and TRBJ2-2; TCRdb's assignment of TRBD2 cannot be checked, as there is no DNA. CDR1 and CDR2 from the germline V gene are GTSNPN and SVGIG (reference sequence). The CDR3 sequence is 14 residues long. The chain's CDR3 is CAWSVRMGSGELFF.